This T cell receptor (beta chain) was captured by sequencing in a study of follicular helper T cells after annual influenza vaccination. Study details: After each seasonal flu vaccination, blood came on days 0, 7 and 28. Some donors were sampled over the 2013-2014, 2014-2015 and 2015-2016 vaccinations.

Time point reported: 2014-2015 season, pre-vaccination. Donors were community-dwelling with no influenza vaccine in the prior 6 months. Each time point used about 40 to 100 mL of blood. Deletions cut 6 bases from V and 3 bases from J, with 15 bases between. The CDR3 loop spans 14 amino acids. Germline CDR1 and CDR2: MDHEN and SYDVKM. Libraries were prepared by immunoSEQ multiplex PCR; TCRdb keeps only in-frame clonotypes and omits some of them. This sample has about 14,000 clones, with approximately 85% found just once. The material was CXCR5- memory CD4+ T cells sorted from blood, obtained on the day of influenza vaccination. This TCR derives from an adult who received the influenza vaccine. This rearrangement joins TRBV28 to TRBJ2-7; D not resolved. The chain's CDR3 is CASRGFLGNYEQYF. For the CDR3, the DNA is TGTGCCAGCAGGGGGTTTTTGGGCAACTACGAGCAGTACTTC. Full variable domain (remainder filled in from reference TRBV28 and TRBJ2-7): DVKVTQSSRYLVKRTGEKVFLECVQDMDHENMFWYRQDPGLGLRLIYFSYDVKMKEKGDIPEGYSVSREKKERFSLILESASTNQTSMYLCASRGFLGNYEQYFGPGTRLTVT.